The present entry profiles one T cell receptor beta chain with its context. The entry originates in a study of cytomegalovirus exposure and HLA in healthy donors. Germline V gene lookup returns CDR1 SGHVS and CDR2 FQNEAQ. V lost 1 base, J lost 4 bases, and 15 bases stayed unmatched. There are 21 residues in the CDR3. The data were produced by immunoSEQ multiplex PCR, yet TCRdb's version contains in-frame clones alone and is incomplete. The data hold about 49,000 clones, with about 91% observed a single time. The sample taken for sequencing was PBMCs. J is TRBJ2-6 and V is TRBV7-8; TRBD1 matches at 11 bases. The receptor comes from a man aged 18 to 29 in good health and CMV-seronegative. The CDR3 is CASSLVPVIGTGGSGANVLTF. DNA of the CDR3: TGTGCCAGCAGCTTAGTTCCGGTAATCGGGACAGGGGGATCCGGGGCCAACGTCCTGACTTTC.